Below, 17 T cell receptor beta chains from the same sample are listed, as sequenced in a study of OX40 agonist ivuxolimab in advanced cancers. The library was prepared using the immunoSEQ multiplex PCR assay. In TCRdb, the immuneACCESS table is reduced to in-frame sequences with V and J assigned. These tables do not hold every clone; where another copy was compared, an unresolved V gene accounts for under half, and the others remain unexplained. For this sample there are 70,000 or so clones; more than 75% appear just once. About 5.9% of the sample is held by the ten biggest clonotypes. The sample here was CD4+ or CD8+ T cells sorted from blood, taken in a trial of the OX40 agonist ivuxolimab. The origin of the receptors is an adult with an advanced solid tumor such as melanoma, head and neck, liver or kidney cancer.

The chain is built from TRBV2 and TRBJ2-5; 7 nucleotides agree with TRBD1. The CDR3 runs to 14 residues. The germline V gene encodes CDR1 SNHLY and CDR2 FYNNEI. V shed 8 bases and J 0 bases; nucleotides not matched to a gene: 6. The CDR3 DNA reads as TGTGCCAGCGCCTCGCAGGGGGACCAAGAGACCCAGTACTTC. It is translated as CASASQGDQETQYF.

V is TRBV7-2 and J is TRBJ1-2; 8 bases line up with TRBD1. With 5 bases clipped from V and 14 bases from J, the junction kept 16 bases outside the gene matches. The CDR3 loop spans 14 amino acids. The germline V gene has CDR1 SGHTA and CDR2 FQGNSA. CDR3 sequence (DNA): TGTGCCAGCAGCCCAACGACAGGGGAGAGTGGTGCGACCTTC. It codes for CASSPTTGESGATF.

This clone is a singleton in its sample. The chain combines TRBV7-3 with TRBJ2-3; 9 bases align to TRBD1. Germline V gives CDR1 SGHTA, CDR2 FQGTGA. V lost 8 bases, J lost 1 base, and 4 bases stayed unmatched. The CDR3 is 14 residues long. Here the CDR3 reads CASGRTGGTDTQYF. The CDR3 DNA follows: TGTGCCAGCGGACGGACAGGGGGCACAGATACGCAGTATTTT.

The chain recombines TRBV12-5 with TRBJ2-1; 12 bases are shared with TRBD2. Unmatched junction bases numbered 22, after V lost 5 bases and J lost 8 bases. The CDR3 has 20 amino acids. Germline V lookup: CDR1 LGHNT, CDR2 FRNRAP. CDR3 DNA: TGTGCTAGTGGTCCAGTCCCGGGACTAGCGGGCTCTGGGGGTTCGTATGAGCAGTTCTTC. Its protein is CASGPVPGLAGSGGSYEQFF.

V gene TRBV19 combines with J gene TRBJ1-1, with unresolved D. The CDR3 runs 12 residues. Germline V gene data show CDR1 as LNHDA and CDR2 as SQIVND (reference sequence). V was clipped by 6 bases and J by 11 bases, with 16 bases between them. Written as DNA, the CDR3 is TGTGCCAGTAGCCACGCCGGACCGAAGGCTTTCTTT. Translating gives CASSHAGPKAFF.

V is TRBV7-6 and J is TRBJ2-2, with 13 bases that match TRBD2. Germline values: CDR1 SGHVS, CDR2 FNYEAQ. There are 16 residues in the CDR3. The trim removed 4 bases at V and 10 bases at J, leaving 9 bases unmatched. CDR3 nucleotides: TGTGCCAGCAGCTGGGCACTAGCGGGGGGGATAGCGGAGCTGTTTTTT. It codes for CASSWALAGGIAELFF. The variable domain in full, completed from reference TRBV7-6 and TRBJ2-2, reads GAGVSQSPRYKVTKRGQDVALRCDPISGHVSLYWYRQALGQGPEFLTYFNYEAQQDKSGLPNDRFSAERPEGSISTLTIQRTEQRDSAMYRCASSWALAGGIAELFFGEGSRLTVL.

This chain connects TRBV7-3 to TRBJ2-3; D perhaps matches TRBD1 (6 bases). There are 14 residues in the CDR3. Germline lookup yields CDR1 SGHTA and CDR2 FQGTGA. V lost 3 bases and J 5 bases, leaving 12 bases between the germline ends. The CDR3 reads CASSFEGVGDTQYF. The CDR3, as DNA: TGTGCCAGCAGCTTCGAGGGGGTGGGAGATACGCAGTATTTT.

The CDR3 DNA reads as TGTGCCAGCAGAATCGACAGGGAAGGGTACACTGAAGCTTTCTTT. Amino acid sequence: CASRIDREGYTEAFF. The J gene is TRBJ1-1, the V gene TRBV28; 7 nucleotides line up with TRBD1. CDR3 length: 15 amino acids. With V trimmed by 6 bases and J by 3 bases, 10 bases remained unmatched. CDR1 is MDHEN and CDR2 is SYDVKM in the germline V gene.

The V call is TRBV7-3, the J call TRBJ2-3, with D perhaps TRBD1 (6 bases). Germline loops: CDR1 SGHTA, CDR2 FQGTGA. Trimming cost V 4 bases and J 5 bases, with 22 bases left between them. This CDR3 has 17 residues. The CDR3 region has the DNA TGTGCCAGCAGCTCTAGGTCGAGACCGAGGGGGTTAGATACGCAGTATTTT. Translating it yields CASSSRSRPRGLDTQYF.

The chain uses TRBV7-2 and TRBJ2-2, with 12 nucleotides matching TRBD2. The CDR3 runs 15 residues. The V segment lost 3 bases and the J segment 5 bases; nucleotides outside the gene matches: 1. From germline, CDR1 is SGHTA and CDR2 FQGNSA. The CDR3 DNA follows: TGTGCCAGCAGCTTCCTAGCGGGAGGGACCGGGGAGCTGTTTTTT. It translates to CASSFLAGGTGELFF.

The CDR3 DNA reads TGTGCCTGGCACCCCCACGCAGGGGTCGGCTACACCTTC. It is translated as CAWHPHAGVGYTF. The chain recombines TRBV30 with TRBJ1-2; D may be TRBD1 (6 bases). Trimming left V 5 bases short and J 8 bases short, with 18 bases between. There are 13 residues in the CDR3. In germline, CDR1 is GTSNPN, CDR2 SVGIG (reference sequence).

The chain uses TRBV25-1 and TRBJ1-1; a possible D gene is TRBD1 (6 bases). V was pared by 1 base and J by 4 bases, with 13 bases between. Germline V lookup: CDR1 MGHDK, CDR2 SYGVNS. The CDR3 covers 15 residues. For the CDR3, the DNA is TGTGCCAGCAGTGAATGGTCAGGGGAGAGCACTGAAGCTTTCTTT. It yields the protein CASSEWSGESTEAFF.

This rearrangement joins TRBV2 to TRBJ1-2; a weak D match, TRBD1 (5 bases). Per the germline V gene, CDR1 is SNHLY and CDR2 is FYNNEI. Trimming shortened V by 5 bases and J by 4 bases, and 11 bases separated the two germline ends. The CDR3 runs to 13 residues. CDR3 protein: CASSSFDSYGYTF. The CDR3 DNA reads as TGTGCCAGCAGTTCCTTTGACAGCTATGGCTACACCTTC.

The chain carries TRBV18 and TRBJ2-7; the match to TRBD1 covers 11 bases. Trimming cost V 3 bases and J 3 bases; bases outside gene matches: 4. Looked up from germline, CDR1 is KGHSH and CDR2 is LQKENI. This CDR3 is 15 amino acids long. The CDR3 reads CASSPSGTGGYEQYF. The DNA for the CDR3 is TGTGCCAGCTCACCTTCCGGGACAGGGGGCTACGAGCAGTACTTC. Variable domain in full (rest from reference TRBV18 and TRBJ2-7): NAGVMQNPRHLVRRRGQEARLRCSPMKGHSHVYWYRQLPEEGLKFMVYLQKENIIDESGMPKERFSAEFPKEGPSILRIQQVVRGDSAAYFCASSPSGTGGYEQYFGPGTRLTVT.

The chain is built from TRBV5-8 and TRBJ1-3, with D possibly matching TRBD1 (5 bases). Germline values: CDR1 SGHTS, CDR2 YDEGEE. This CDR3 has 13 residues. Between the trimmed V and J ends, which lost 1 base and 5 bases, there was a span of 7 bases. CDR3 loop: CASSLPGRNTIYF. In DNA form, the CDR3 reads TGTGCCAGCAGCTTGCCAGGGAGAAACACCATATATTTT.

The rearrangement links TRBV7-2 to TRBJ2-3, with D uncertain. The CDR3 has 14 residues. Trimming took 1 base from V and 2 from J, leaving 7 bases between them. Germline CDR1 is SGHTA and CDR2 is FQGNSA. The CDR3 region is CASSLEGLTDTQYF. For the CDR3, the DNA is TGTGCCAGCAGCTTAGAAGGCCTCACAGATACGCAGTATTTT.

The chain links TRBV6-5 to TRBJ2-7; D remains unclear. Trimming stripped 2 bases from V and 3 bases from J, with 8 bases between. CDR3 length: 13 residues. Germline V gene data show CDR1 as MNHEY and CDR2 as SVGAGI. The CDR3 is CASSYEDVYEQYF. Here the CDR3 DNA reads TGTGCCAGCAGTTACGAAGACGTCTACGAGCAGTACTTC.